The 24 T cell receptor beta chains listed next were all sequenced from one sample in a study of cytomegalovirus exposure and HLA in healthy donors. PCR used 60 Vbeta primers and 13 Jbeta primers. Using immunoSEQ multiplex PCR, the repertoire was profiled, and TCRdb retains in-frame clones only, with some absent. The sample contains roughly 80,000 clones, roughly 82% of which appear only once. Source material: PBMCs. Every receptor here comes from a male donor in good health and CMV-seropositive.

This clone was found once. The DNA of the CDR3 is TGTGCCAGCAGCACCCAGGGGAACACTGAAGCTTTCTTT. Translation: CASSTQGNTEAFF. The chain joins TRBV7-6 to TRBJ1-1; the D gene is possibly TRBD1 (5 bases). The ends were cut back, 5 bases at V and 1 base at J, with 8 bases in the middle. From germline, CDR1 is SGHVS and CDR2 FNYEAQ. The CDR3 is 13 amino acids. Full variable domain (rest looked up from reference TRBV7-6 and TRBJ1-1): GAGVSQSPRYKVTKRGQDVALRCDPISGHVSLYWYRQALGQGPEFLTYFNYEAQQDKSGLPNDRFSAERPEGSISTLTIQRTEQRDSAMYRCASSTQGNTEAFFGQGTRLTVV.

The gene calls are TRBV6-5 and TRBJ1-2; D might be TRBD1 (5 bases). CDR3 length: 12 residues. CDR1 and CDR2 from the germline V gene are MNHEY and SVGAGI. Between the trimmed V and J ends, which lost 10 bases and 3 bases, there was a span of 12 bases. The CDR3 DNA reads as TGTGCCACGCTTGGGGGGGACTATGGCTACACCTTC. This encodes CATLGGDYGYTF.

V is TRBV7-9 and J is TRBJ2-2; 8 bases agree with TRBD2. The CDR3 totals 15 residues. After removal of 3 bases from V and 5 bases from J, the junction contained 5 bases not matched to a gene. The germline gives CDR1 SEHNR, CDR2 FQNEAQ (reference sequence). CDR3 DNA: TGTGCCAGCAGCTTCCCAGGACTAGCAACCGGGGAGCTGTTTTTT. This gives the protein CASSFPGLATGELFF.

The chain is built from TRBV28 and TRBJ2-5; 7 nucleotides line up with TRBD1. The DNA end lines up better with TRBJ2-7; the J call may be wrong. The germline V gene encodes CDR1 MDHEN and CDR2 SYDVKM. This CDR3 comprises 16 residues. CDR3: CASSLMEVSGGDEQYF. The CDR3 nucleotides read TGTGCCAGCAGTTTGATGGAGGTTTCAGGGGGTGACGAGCAGTACTTC.

The chain links TRBV9 to TRBJ1-6, with a weak D call TRBD1 (5 bases). V lost 4 bases to trimming and J lost 7 bases, with 12 bases between them. CDR1 and CDR2 (germline): SGDLS, YYNGEE. CDR3 length: 14 amino acids. For the CDR3, the DNA is TGTGCCAGCAGCTCCGGGGGAGGGAATTCACCCCTCCACTTT. This encodes CASSSGGGNSPLHF.

The rearrangement uses TRBV7-3 and TRBJ2-1; 7 positions match TRBD1. Trimming removed 5 bases from V and 6 bases from J; junction bases left unmatched: 10. Looked up from germline, CDR1 is SGHTA and CDR2 is FQGTGA. The CDR3 loop spans 15 amino acids. The CDR3, as DNA: TGTGCCAGCAGCCGAGACCCGGGACAGCTCAATGAGCAGTTCTTC. Translated, it gives CASSRDPGQLNEQFF.

This clone was picked up a small number of times. The gene calls are TRBV21-1 and TRBJ1-4; no check of the table's D call, TRBD1, against the DNA was made. TRBV21-1 is classified as a pseudogene. CDR3 length: 15 residues. The CDR3 reads CASSNWGRENEKLFF. CDR3 in DNA: TGTGCCAGCAGCAATTGGGGCAGGGAAAATGAAAAACTGTTTTTT.

This chain joins TRBV7-8 and TRBJ1-1; TRBD1 matches at 8 bases. Germline assignment: CDR1 SGHVS and CDR2 FQNEAQ. This CDR3 has 15 amino acids. J was trimmed by 1 base and V by 1 base; bases with no gene match: 2. CDR3 coding DNA: TGTGCCAGCAGCTTAGGGGACAGGAAGAACACTGAAGCTTTCTTT. Translating gives CASSLGDRKNTEAFF.

The CDR3 DNA follows: TGTGCCAGCAGCCAAGAGGCCGGGAGATACAATGAAGCAGATACGCAGTATTTT. Translating gives CASSQEAGRYNEADTQYF. The J gene is TRBJ2-3, the V gene TRBV4-2, with TRBD2 as a possible D gene (6 bases). The CDR3 has 18 amino acids. V lost 0 bases, J lost 4 bases, and 20 bases lay in between. Germline lookup yields CDR1 LGHNA and CDR2 YNFKEQ.

The chain employs TRBV19 and TRBJ2-2; 7 positions match TRBD1. Looked up from germline, CDR1 is LNHDA and CDR2 is SQIVND (reference sequence). V lost 1 base and J lost 6; bases outside the gene matches: 8. The CDR3 sequence is 16 residues long. The CDR3 DNA reads TGTGCCAGTAGTATAGTGAGTGGGACAGCGGCCGGGGAGCTGTTTTTT. Its protein product is CASSIVSGTAAGELFF. The full variable domain, its missing parts supplied by reference TRBV19 and TRBJ2-2, is DGGITQSPKYLFRKEGQNVTLSCEQNLNHDAMYWYRQDPGQGLRLIYYSQIVNDFQKGDIAEGYSVSREKKESFPLTVTSAQKNPTAFYLCASSIVSGTAAGELFFGEGSRLTVL.

This sequence joins TRBV7-3 and TRBJ2-3; TRBD2 matches 9 bases. The CDR3 is made up of 15 amino acids. J was trimmed by 2 bases and V by 1 base; bases with no gene match: 1. Germline-derived CDR1 and CDR2 are SGHTA and FQGTGA. The CDR3 DNA follows: TGTGCCAGCAGCTTAAGCGGGAGGGACACAGATACGCAGTATTTT. Its translation is CASSLSGRDTDTQYF.

In its sample, this clone was seen once. The chain couples TRBV28 to TRBJ1-5, with D possibly matching TRBD1 (5 bases). This CDR3 comprises 13 residues. Between the trimmed V and J ends, which lost 3 bases and 6 bases, there was a span of 9 bases. Per the germline V gene, CDR1 is MDHEN and CDR2 is SYDVKM. In DNA, the CDR3 is TGTGCCAGCAGTTTTGGGGGGGTTCAGCCCCAGCATTTT. Its translation is CASSFGGVQPQHF.

This chain joins TRBV10-2 and TRBJ2-7; D perhaps matches TRBD1 (6 bases). Trimming stripped 6 bases from V and 3 bases from J, with 18 bases between. This CDR3 spans 15 amino acids. From germline, CDR1 is WSHSY and CDR2 SAAADI. CDR3 DNA: TGCGCCAGCAGCCCTCCCGGACAGAGCCGCTACGAGCAGTACTTC. As protein: CASSPPGQSRYEQYF.

This chain joins TRBV6-1 and TRBJ1-1, with D maybe TRBD1 (6 bases). The ends were cut back, 6 bases at V and 1 base at J, with 12 bases in the middle. The germline V gene encodes CDR1 MNHNS and CDR2 SASEGT. CDR3 length: 14 amino acids. CDR3 in DNA: TGTGCCAGCAGACCGGGACAAGCGAACACTGAAGCTTTCTTT. It specifies CASRPGQANTEAFF.

This clone was found a few times. The V gene is TRBV4-3, the J gene TRBJ1-4; D is perhaps TRBD1 (6 bases). The CDR3 runs to 16 residues. CDR1 and CDR2 (germline): LGHNA, YSLEER. V was shortened by 0 bases and J by 8 bases, with 16 bases between the two germline ends. In DNA form, the CDR3 reads TGCGCCAGCAGCCAAGATGGCAGGGGATCGGGAGAAAAACTGTTTTTT. It translates to CASSQDGRGSGEKLFF.

The V gene is TRBV18, the J gene TRBJ1-4, with 8 positions matching TRBD1. CDR1 KGHSH and CDR2 LQKENI come from the germline V gene. V was pared by 3 bases and J by 2 bases, with 2 bases of the junction left unmatched. This CDR3 is 15 amino acids long. The CDR3 sequence: CASSPTGGTNEKLFF. Here the CDR3 DNA reads TGTGCCAGCTCACCTACAGGGGGGACTAATGAAAAACTGTTTTTT.

This rearrangement joins TRBV7-9 to TRBJ2-7, with 10 bases matching TRBD1. Germline V CDR1 and CDR2: SEHNR, FQNEAQ (reference sequence). The V gene end was trimmed by 4 bases and the J gene end by 5 bases; junction bases not matched to a gene: 8. The CDR3 has 15 amino acids. CDR3 DNA: TGTGCCAGCAGCTCGACAGGGGGCGTTTCCAACGAGCAGTACTTC. It translates to CASSSTGGVSNEQYF.

This chain uses TRBV6-1 with TRBJ2-7, with 9 bases identical to TRBD1. The V gene end was trimmed by 5 bases and the J gene end by 5 bases; junction bases not matched to a gene: 7. The germline CDR1 and CDR2 sequences are MNHNS and SASEGT. The CDR3 sequence is 14 residues long. Here the CDR3 DNA reads TGTGCCAGCAGTACGACAGGGGGGCTAGACGAGCAGTACTTC. It is translated as CASSTTGGLDEQYF.

This rearrangement joins TRBV5-1 to TRBJ2-2; 14 bases line up with TRBD2. The junction had 6 bases not matched to a gene; V was cut back by 7 bases and J by 4 bases. This CDR3 region has 16 residues. Germline V gene data show CDR1 as SGHRS and CDR2 as YFSETQ. The CDR3 region is CASSGLAGGLTGELFF. The CDR3 coding sequence is TGCGCCAGCTCTGGACTAGCGGGAGGCCTCACCGGGGAGCTGTTTTTT.

The chain recombines TRBV19 with TRBJ1-3, with D perhaps TRBD1 (5 bases). V lost 8 bases, J lost 2 bases, and 13 bases lay in between. CDR3 length: 14 residues. Germline lookup yields CDR1 LNHDA and CDR2 SQIVND (reference sequence). CDR3 in DNA: TGTGCCAGTCGGGGGGTGAATACTGGAAACACCATATATTTT. Protein product: CASRGVNTGNTIYF.

The V call is TRBV30, the J call TRBJ2-7, with 7 positions matching TRBD1. V shed 3 bases, J shed 1 base, and the junction held 3 bases outside the gene matches. The CDR3 is made up of 13 amino acids. The V gene's germline CDR1 is GTSNPN and CDR2 SVGIG (reference sequence). The CDR3 spells CAWSPGQSYEQYF. In DNA form, the CDR3 reads TGTGCCTGGAGCCCGGGACAGTCCTACGAGCAGTACTTC.

CDR3 in amino acids: CASSLARLEAFF. Here the CDR3 DNA reads TGTGCCAGCAGCTTGGCCCGACTTGAAGCTTTCTTT. This sequence joins TRBV5-6 and TRBJ1-1; D remains unclear. Germline V gene lookup returns CDR1 SGHDT and CDR2 YYEEEE. The CDR3 spans 12 residues. Deletions cut 0 bases from V and 7 bases from J, with 7 bases between.

V is TRBV7-9 and J is TRBJ2-5; D not certain. Germline V lookup: CDR1 SEHNR, CDR2 FQNEAQ (reference sequence). This CDR3 has 15 amino acids. The germline V and J ends were trimmed by 0 bases and 5 bases, with 13 bases remaining between them. The DNA of the CDR3 is TGTGCCAGCAGCTTAGCGGGCGCCCGTGGGGAGACCCAGTACTTC. Translating it yields CASSLAGARGETQYF.

This chain links TRBV29-1 with TRBJ2-7, with D perhaps TRBD1 (5 bases). The V gene lost 7 bases and the J gene lost 3 bases, with 10 bases spanning the gap. CDR3 length: 11 residues. CDR1 SQVTM and CDR2 ANQGSEA come from the germline V gene. CDR3 region: CSGFRGYEQYF. The CDR3 DNA reads as TGCAGCGGATTTAGGGGCTACGAGCAGTACTTC.